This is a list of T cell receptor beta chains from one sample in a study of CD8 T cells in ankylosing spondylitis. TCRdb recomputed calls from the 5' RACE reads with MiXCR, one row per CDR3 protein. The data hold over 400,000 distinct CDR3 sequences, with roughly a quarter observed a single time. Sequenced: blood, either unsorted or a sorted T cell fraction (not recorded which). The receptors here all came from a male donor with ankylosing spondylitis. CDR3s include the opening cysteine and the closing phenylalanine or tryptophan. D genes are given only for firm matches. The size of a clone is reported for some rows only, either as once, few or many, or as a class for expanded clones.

CDR3 protein: CSARPDGLAGGLADTQYF
CDR3 DNA: TGCAGTGCCCGCCCGGACGGACTAGCGGGAGGGCTAGCGGATACGCAGTATTTT
D gene: TRBD2
V gene: TRBV20-1
J gene: TRBJ2-3
clone size: few

CDR3 protein: CASRRQGEGYGYTF
CDR3 DNA: TGTGCCAGCAGACGACAGGGAGAGGGCTATGGCTACACCTTC
D gene: TRBD1
V gene: TRBV28
J gene: TRBJ1-2
clone size: NA

CDR3 protein: CASSEPGTEAGNTEAFF
CDR3 DNA: TGCGCCAGCAGTGAGCCAGGGACCGAGGCCGGGAACACTGAAGCTTTCTTT
D gene: NA
V gene: TRBV10-2
J gene: TRBJ1-1
clone size: few

CDR3 protein: CASRRAGGVFDNEQFF
CDR3 DNA: TGTGCCAGCCGCCGAGCGGGAGGGGTCTTTGACAATGAGCAGTTCTTC
D gene: NA
V gene: TRBV21-1
J gene: TRBJ2-1
clone size: few

CDR3 protein: CASSLDGGGEETQYF
CDR3 DNA: TGCGCCAGCAGCTTGGATGGCGGGGGGGAAGAGACCCAGTACTTC
D gene: TRBD2
V gene: TRBV5-1
J gene: TRBJ2-5
clone size: few

CDR3 protein: CASSSEQGLETQYF
CDR3 DNA: TGCGCCAGCAGCTCCGAACAGGGTCTAGAGACCCAGTACTTC
D gene: NA
V gene: TRBV5-1
J gene: TRBJ2-5
clone size: NA

CDR3 protein: CASGTGTGGKTGELFF
CDR3 DNA: TGCGCCAGCGGGACCGGGACAGGGGGCAAAACCGGGGAGCTGTTTTTT
D gene: TRBD1
V gene: TRBV23-1
J gene: TRBJ2-2
clone size: NA

CDR3 protein: CASSFWNEQFF
CDR3 DNA: TGTGCCAGCAGTTTTTGGAATGAGCAGTTCTTC
D gene: NA
V gene: TRBV12-3/TRBV12-4
J gene: TRBJ2-1
clone size: NA

CDR3 protein: CASSKTSGNTGELFF
CDR3 DNA: TGTGCCAGCAGTAAGACTAGCGGGAACACCGGGGAGCTGTTTTTT
D gene: TRBD2
V gene: TRBV7-9
J gene: TRBJ2-2
clone size: NA

CDR3 protein: CASSLQGAGAGNTIYF
CDR3 DNA: TGTGCCAGCAGTCTACAGGGGGCAGGCGCTGGAAACACCATATATTTT
D gene: TRBD1
V gene: TRBV28
J gene: TRBJ1-3
clone size: NA

CDR3 protein: CASSLAGSLETQYF
CDR3 DNA: TGTGCCAGCAGCTTAGCGGGAAGTTTAGAGACCCAGTACTTC
D gene: NA
V gene: TRBV7-2
J gene: TRBJ2-5
clone size: NA

CDR3 protein: CASSQKTVGTEAFF
CDR3 DNA: TGTGCCAGCAGCCAAAAGACAGTGGGCACTGAAGCTTTCTTT
D gene: NA
V gene: TRBV12-3/TRBV12-4
J gene: TRBJ1-1
clone size: few

CDR3 protein: CSARGSGGLDEQFF
CDR3 DNA: TGCAGTGCTAGGGGGTCGGGCGGCCTGGATGAGCAGTTCTTC
D gene: NA
V gene: TRBV20-1
J gene: TRBJ2-1
clone size: NA

CDR3 protein: CSARDSQGAGETQYF
CDR3 DNA: TGCAGTGCTAGAGATAGCCAGGGGGCAGGGGAGACCCAGTACTTC
D gene: TRBD1
V gene: TRBV20-1
J gene: TRBJ2-5
clone size: NA

CDR3 protein: CASSRTTSGRNTDTQYF
CDR3 DNA: TGCGCCAGCAGCCGAACCACTAGCGGGAGAAACACAGATACGCAGTATTTT
D gene: TRBD2
V gene: TRBV5-1
J gene: TRBJ2-3
clone size: few

CDR3 protein: CASSLGGVGTPSSYEQYF
CDR3 DNA: TGTGCCAGCAGCTTAGGAGGGGTCGGGACACCATCCTCCTACGAGCAGTACTTC
D gene: NA
V gene: TRBV11-2
J gene: TRBJ2-7
clone size: NA

CDR3 protein: CASSQLAGGPSEQFF
CDR3 DNA: TGTGCCAGCAGCCAACTAGCGGGAGGGCCTAGTGAGCAGTTCTTC
D gene: TRBD2
V gene: TRBV4-2
J gene: TRBJ2-1
clone size: NA

CDR3 protein: CASSFSGGDETQYF
CDR3 DNA: TGTGCCAGCAGCTTTAGTGGAGGTGATGAGACCCAGTACTTC
D gene: NA
V gene: TRBV7-2
J gene: TRBJ2-5
clone size: NA

CDR3 protein: CSVPTGLRGEQFF
CDR3 DNA: TGCAGCGTCCCTACGGGGCTACGCGGAGAGCAGTTCTTC
D gene: NA
V gene: TRBV29-1
J gene: TRBJ2-1
clone size: NA

CDR3 protein: CASSQSRGGEQFF
CDR3 DNA: TGTGCCAGCAGCCAGTCTCGCGGAGGTGAGCAGTTCTTC
D gene: NA
V gene: TRBV3-1
J gene: TRBJ2-1
clone size: NA

CDR3 protein: CASSQVAGQGQPQHF
CDR3 DNA: TGTGCCAGCAGCCAAGTAGCAGGGCAAGGTCAGCCCCAGCATTTT
D gene: NA
V gene: TRBV3-1
J gene: TRBJ1-5
clone size: few

CDR3 protein: CSASTGAFSYNEQFF
CDR3 DNA: TGCAGTGCTAGTACAGGGGCCTTCTCCTACAATGAGCAGTTCTTC
D gene: TRBD1
V gene: TRBV20-1
J gene: TRBJ2-1
clone size: few

CDR3 protein: CASGGLQGDETQYF
CDR3 DNA: TGTGCCAGCGGGGGCTTACAGGGTGACGAGACCCAGTACTTC
D gene: NA
V gene: TRBV2
J gene: TRBJ2-5
clone size: NA

CDR3 protein: CASSIKSSGSNEQFF
CDR3 DNA: TGTGCCAGTAGTATAAAGAGTAGCGGGAGCAATGAGCAGTTCTTC
D gene: TRBD2
V gene: TRBV19
J gene: TRBJ2-1
clone size: few

CDR3 protein: CASSELGLADNEQFF
CDR3 DNA: TGTGCCAGCAGTGAGCTAGGACTAGCGGACAATGAGCAGTTCTTC
D gene: TRBD2
V gene: TRBV6-1
J gene: TRBJ2-1
clone size: NA

CDR3 protein: CASSPGLAGVVYEQYF
CDR3 DNA: TGTGCCAGCTCACCAGGGCTAGCGGGAGTGGTATACGAGCAGTACTTC
D gene: TRBD2
V gene: TRBV18
J gene: TRBJ2-7
clone size: NA

CDR3 protein: CSARDPRTSTDTQYF
CDR3 DNA: TGCAGTGCTAGAGATCCCAGAACTAGCACAGATACGCAGTATTTT
D gene: NA
V gene: TRBV20-1
J gene: TRBJ2-3
clone size: few

CDR3 protein: CASSQSPQRTTNEKLFF
CDR3 DNA: TGTGCCAGCAGCCAAAGCCCCCAAAGGACAACTAATGAAAAACTGTTTTTT
D gene: NA
V gene: TRBV4-2
J gene: TRBJ1-4
clone size: NA

CDR3 protein: CSGRQGGEKLFF
CDR3 DNA: TGCAGCGGGAGACAGGGTGGAGAAAAACTGTTTTTT
D gene: TRBD1
V gene: TRBV29-1
J gene: TRBJ1-4
clone size: NA

CDR3 protein: CASSLTGLDNSPLHF
CDR3 DNA: TGCGCCAGCAGCTTGACAGGCCTAGATAATTCACCCCTCCACTTT
D gene: NA
V gene: TRBV5-1
J gene: TRBJ1-6
clone size: few

CDR3 protein: CASRGTSNQPQHF
CDR3 DNA: TGTGCCAGCAGAGGAACTAGCAATCAGCCCCAGCATTTT
D gene: NA
V gene: TRBV12-3/TRBV12-4
J gene: TRBJ1-5
clone size: NA

CDR3 protein: CASSVTGGAGQPQHF
CDR3 DNA: TGTGCCAGTAGTGTGACAGGGGGCGCGGGTCAGCCCCAGCATTTT
D gene: TRBD1
V gene: TRBV19
J gene: TRBJ1-5
clone size: NA

CDR3 protein: CASRRGRTEAFF
CDR3 DNA: TGTGCCAGCAGAAGGGGAAGGACTGAAGCTTTCTTT
D gene: NA
V gene: TRBV6-5
J gene: TRBJ1-1
clone size: few

CDR3 protein: CSARVEDREAQPQHF
CDR3 DNA: TGCAGTGCTAGAGTCGAGGACAGGGAAGCTCAGCCCCAGCATTTT
D gene: TRBD1
V gene: TRBV20-1
J gene: TRBJ1-5
clone size: few

CDR3 protein: CATSDPGTGVNEQFF
CDR3 DNA: TGTGCCACCAGTGATCCGGGGACAGGGGTCAATGAGCAGTTCTTC
D gene: TRBD1
V gene: TRBV24-1
J gene: TRBJ2-1
clone size: few

CDR3 protein: CASSLAGVGLILSYGYTF
CDR3 DNA: TGTGCCAGCAGCTTGGCCGGGGTAGGGTTGATTTTGAGCTATGGCTACACCTTC
D gene: NA
V gene: TRBV5-5
J gene: TRBJ1-2
clone size: few

CDR3 protein: CASGLVGYEQFF
CDR3 DNA: TGTGCTAGTGGTTTGGTAGGATATGAGCAGTTCTTC
D gene: NA
V gene: TRBV12-5
J gene: TRBJ2-1
clone size: NA

CDR3 protein: CSARDPRGALYEQYF
CDR3 DNA: TGCAGTGCTAGAGATCCCAGGGGAGCCCTCTACGAGCAGTACTTC
D gene: NA
V gene: TRBV20-1
J gene: TRBJ2-7
clone size: few